This record looks at one T cell receptor beta chain sequence and its context. No cognate antigen has been identified for it. Base quality data are lacking; no much larger clone is found one base away. The entry originates in a study of CD8 T cells in Susac syndrome (dated by TCRdb to between 2017 and 2020). Broadly, across the study: Among the sequenced Susac syndrome patients, about six had clinically active disease and under ten were in clinical remission. Clonality of the CD8+ T cell repertoire was compared between about a dozen healthy donors, approximately 14 Susac syndrome patients and roughly 16 multiple sclerosis patients. At blood withdrawal, Susac syndrome patients were therapy-naive, treated with corticosteroids (with IVIg additionally given to some), or treated with IVIg alone. Whether CD8+ T cell activation and differentiation in Susac syndrome was antigen driven was tested using repertoire sequencing. Summary of the overall study and its limitations: Clonal expansion was observed in Susac syndrome CD8+ repertoires, with the highest expansion in CD8+ TEMRA cells and greater expansion in clinically active than in remitting patients. In the total CD8+ and CD8+ TEMRA repertoires, roughly 15 and five Susac-specific public clones, respectively, were identified. The number of individuals in the TCR sequencing and HLA analysis was acknowledged as relatively small.

High-throughput TCR beta sequencing profiled peripheral blood CD8+ and CD4+ T cells from healthy donors, Susac syndrome patients and multiple sclerosis patients. Susac syndrome patients met recently defined diagnostic criteria for definite or probable disease. Bulk CD8+ and CD4+ T cells were purified by magnetic negative isolation, whereas CD8+ TEMRA cells were enriched by FACS. Blood was drawn into EDTA tubes, processed within 24 hours, and PBMCs were isolated by density gradient centrifugation. PBMCs intended for TCR sequencing were frozen in liquid nitrogen and were later thawed in a 37 degrees C water bath. The sorted or isolated CD4+, CD8+ and CD8+ TEMRA cells reached a purity of at least 90%. Measured from the cysteine to the phenylalanine, the CDR3 is 13 residues long. Only the CDR3 part of the read is kept: 39 bases, read in frame from the first base. CDR1 and CDR2, looked up from the germline V gene, are SGHVS and FNYEAQ. V and J lose 5 bases and 5 bases, and a span of 13 bases separates them.

RNA was extracted using the RNeasy kit, and 0.5 to 1 microgram was reverse transcribed with random hexamers. The immunoSEQ multiplex PCR assay, covering 54 Vbeta and 13 Jbeta segments, was used to amplify TCR beta CDR3 regions. To correct PCR amplification bias, a synthetic template baseline was used for both primer optimization and computational correction. The original methods were these. Reads were annotated to V, D and J genes according to IMGT and were analyzed with immunoSEQ Analyzer, with only productive sequences retained. Clonality was computed as one minus Shannon entropy normalized by log2 of the number of productive unique sequences. For each patient and control, public and private clones were evaluated among the 100 most prevalent clones. Susac-specific clones were defined as absent from healthy and MS cohorts, 850 to 1,300 published viral clones and other ImmuneACCESS disease sequences. The public reads were reprocessed in TCRdb via fastp at Q25 and MiXCR, keeping in-frame beta chains. CDR3 protein sequences are deduplicated, and each keeps its most common genes and DNA. TCRdb, not the authors, supplied the V and J calls. The sample table lists roughly 89,000 distinct CDR3 sequences, approximately 96% of them with a count of one. The ten largest make up more than 0.35% of the sample.

Material for sequencing was CD8+ T cells from PBMCs. The clonotype comes from a human donor with Susac syndrome. The rearrangement joined TRBV7-6 to TRBJ2-7, with the D gene not confidently named. CDR3 region: CASSHGNGDEQYF. The DNA reads TGTGCCAGCAGCCATGGGAACGGCGACGAGCAGTACTTC. Where the CDR3 stops, the reference TRBV7-6 and TRBJ2-7 genes take over; the full variable domain is GAGVSQSPRYKVTKRGQDVALRCDPISGHVSLYWYRQALGQGPEFLTYFNYEAQQDKSGLPNDRFSAERPEGSISTLTIQRTEQRDSAMYRCASSHGNGDEQYFGPGTRLTVT.